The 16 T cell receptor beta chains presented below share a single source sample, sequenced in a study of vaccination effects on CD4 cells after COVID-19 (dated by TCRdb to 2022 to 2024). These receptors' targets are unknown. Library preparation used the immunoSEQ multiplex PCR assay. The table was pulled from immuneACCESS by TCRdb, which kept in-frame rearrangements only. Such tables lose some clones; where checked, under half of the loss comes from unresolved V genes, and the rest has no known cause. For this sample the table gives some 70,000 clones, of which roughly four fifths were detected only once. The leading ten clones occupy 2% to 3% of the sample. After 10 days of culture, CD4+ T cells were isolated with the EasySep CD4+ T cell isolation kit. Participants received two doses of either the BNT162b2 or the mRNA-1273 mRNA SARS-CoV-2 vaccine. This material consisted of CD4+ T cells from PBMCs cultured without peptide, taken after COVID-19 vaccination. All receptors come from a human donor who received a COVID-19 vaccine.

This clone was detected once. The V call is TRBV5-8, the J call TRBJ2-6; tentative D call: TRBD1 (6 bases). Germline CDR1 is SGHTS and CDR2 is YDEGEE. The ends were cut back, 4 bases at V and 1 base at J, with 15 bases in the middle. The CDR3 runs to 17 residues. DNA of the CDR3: TGTGCCAGCAGCCGGACAGCCGGTGCATCTGGGGCCAACGTCCTGACTTTC. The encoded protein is CASSRTAGASGANVLTF. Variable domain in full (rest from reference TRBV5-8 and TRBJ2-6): EAGVTQSPTHLIKTRGQQATLRCSPISGHTSVYWYQQALGLGLQFLLWYDEGEERNRGNFPPRFSGRQFPNYSSELNVNALELEDSALYLCASSRTAGASGANVLTFGAGSRLTVL.

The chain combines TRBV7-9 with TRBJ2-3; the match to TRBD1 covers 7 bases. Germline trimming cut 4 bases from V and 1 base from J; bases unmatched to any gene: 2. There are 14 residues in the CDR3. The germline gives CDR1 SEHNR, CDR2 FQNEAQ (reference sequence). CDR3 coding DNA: TGTGCCAGCAGCTGGACAGGCGGCACAGATACGCAGTATTTT. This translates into CASSWTGGTDTQYF.

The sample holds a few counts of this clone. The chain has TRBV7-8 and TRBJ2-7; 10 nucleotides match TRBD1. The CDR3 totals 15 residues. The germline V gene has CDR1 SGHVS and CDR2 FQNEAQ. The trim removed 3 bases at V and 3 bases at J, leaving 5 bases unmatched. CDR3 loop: CASSFPGQGFYEQYV. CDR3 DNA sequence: TGTGCCAGCAGCTTTCCGGGACAGGGGTTCTACGAGCAGTACGTC.

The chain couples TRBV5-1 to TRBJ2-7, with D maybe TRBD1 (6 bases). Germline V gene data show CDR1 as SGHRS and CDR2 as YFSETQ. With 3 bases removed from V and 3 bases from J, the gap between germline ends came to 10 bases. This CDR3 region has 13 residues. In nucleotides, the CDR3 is TGCGCCAGCAGCTCCGACAGGTACTACGAGCAGTACGTC. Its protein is CASSSDRYYEQYV.

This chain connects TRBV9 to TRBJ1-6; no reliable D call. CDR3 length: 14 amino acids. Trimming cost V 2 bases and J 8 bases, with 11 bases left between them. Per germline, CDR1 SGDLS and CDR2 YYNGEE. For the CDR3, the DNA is TGTGCCAGCAGCGTTACAGCTTCTTATTCACCCCTCCACTTT. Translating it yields CASSVTASYSPLHF.

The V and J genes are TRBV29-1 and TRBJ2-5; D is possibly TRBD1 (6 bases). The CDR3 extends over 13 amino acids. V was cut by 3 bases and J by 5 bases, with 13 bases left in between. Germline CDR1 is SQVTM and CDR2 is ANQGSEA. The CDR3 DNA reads TGCAGCGTTGAGGGACACGGCGTGGAGACCCAGTACTTC. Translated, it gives CSVEGHGVETQYF.

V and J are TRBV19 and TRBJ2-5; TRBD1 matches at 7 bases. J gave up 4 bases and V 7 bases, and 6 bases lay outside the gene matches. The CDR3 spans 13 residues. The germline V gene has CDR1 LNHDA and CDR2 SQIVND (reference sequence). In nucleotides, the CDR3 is TGTGCCAGTAAATCAGGGGGAGTAGAGACCCAGTACTTC. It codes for CASKSGGVETQYF. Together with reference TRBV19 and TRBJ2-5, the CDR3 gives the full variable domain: DGGITQSPKYLFRKEGQNVTLSCEQNLNHDAMYWYRQDPGQGLRLIYYSQIVNDFQKGDIAEGYSVSREKKESFPLTVTSAQKNPTAFYLCASKSGGVETQYFGPGTRLLVL.

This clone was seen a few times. Here the CDR3 reads CATSRVPAGDSPLHF. The CDR3 DNA reads TGTGCCACCAGCAGAGTACCGGCCGGGGATTCACCCCTCCACTTT. The V gene is TRBV15, the J gene TRBJ1-6; no reliable D call. Germline assignment: CDR1 LNHNV and CDR2 YYDKDF (reference sequence). This CDR3 has 15 residues. V dropped 1 base and J dropped 8 bases, with 12 bases sitting between them. Based on the CDR3 plus reference TRBV15 and TRBJ1-6, the full variable domain is DAMVIQNPRYQVTQFGKPVTLSCSQTLNHNVMYWYQQKSSQAPKLLFHYYDKDFNNEADTPDNFQSRRPNTSFCFLDIRSPGLGDTAMYLCATSRVPAGDSPLHFGNGTRLTVT.

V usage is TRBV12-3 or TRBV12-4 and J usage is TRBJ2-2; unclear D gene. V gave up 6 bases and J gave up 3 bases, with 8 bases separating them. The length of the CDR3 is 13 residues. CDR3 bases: TGTGCCAGCAGCCCGCGGTACACCGGGGAGCTGTTTTTT. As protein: CASSPRYTGELFF.

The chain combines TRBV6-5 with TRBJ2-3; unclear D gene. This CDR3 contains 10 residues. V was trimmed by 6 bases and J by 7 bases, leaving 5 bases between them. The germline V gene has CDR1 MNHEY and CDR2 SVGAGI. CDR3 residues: CASRPNTQYF. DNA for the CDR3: TGTGCCAGCAGACCTAATACGCAGTATTTT.

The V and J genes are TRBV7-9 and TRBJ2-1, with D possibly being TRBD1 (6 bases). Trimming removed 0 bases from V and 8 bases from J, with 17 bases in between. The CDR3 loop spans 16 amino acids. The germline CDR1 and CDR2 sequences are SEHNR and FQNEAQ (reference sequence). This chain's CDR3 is CASSLASAGDRDEQFF. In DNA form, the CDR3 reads TGTGCCAGCAGCTTAGCTTCGGCAGGGGATAGGGATGAGCAGTTCTTC. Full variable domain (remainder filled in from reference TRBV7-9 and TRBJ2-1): DTGVSQNPRHKITKRGQNVTFRCDPISEHNRLYWYRQTLGQGPEFLTYFQNEAQLEKSRLLSDRFSAERPKGSFSTLEIQRTEQGDSAMYLCASSLASAGDRDEQFFGPGTRLTVL.

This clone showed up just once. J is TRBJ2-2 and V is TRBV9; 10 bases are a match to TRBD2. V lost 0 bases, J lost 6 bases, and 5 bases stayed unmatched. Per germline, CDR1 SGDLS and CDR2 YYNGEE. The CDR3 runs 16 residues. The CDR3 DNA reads TGTGCCAGCAGCGTAGGGGGGACTAGCGTTTCCGGGGAGCTGTTTTTT. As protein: CASSVGGTSVSGELFF.

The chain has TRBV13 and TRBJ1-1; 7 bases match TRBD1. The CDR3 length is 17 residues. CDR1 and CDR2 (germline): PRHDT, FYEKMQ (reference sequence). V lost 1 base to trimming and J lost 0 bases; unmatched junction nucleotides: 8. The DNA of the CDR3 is TGTGCCAGCAGCTTAGTCTGGGCAGGGGGACTGAACACTGAAGCTTTCTTT. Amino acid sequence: CASSLVWAGGLNTEAFF.

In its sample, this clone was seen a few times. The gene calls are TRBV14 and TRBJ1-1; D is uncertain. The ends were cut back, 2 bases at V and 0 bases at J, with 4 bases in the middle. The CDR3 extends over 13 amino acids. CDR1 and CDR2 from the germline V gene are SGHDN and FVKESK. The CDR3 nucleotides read TGTGCCAGCAGCCAAAGTCTGAACACTGAAGCTTTCTTT. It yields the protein CASSQSLNTEAFF.

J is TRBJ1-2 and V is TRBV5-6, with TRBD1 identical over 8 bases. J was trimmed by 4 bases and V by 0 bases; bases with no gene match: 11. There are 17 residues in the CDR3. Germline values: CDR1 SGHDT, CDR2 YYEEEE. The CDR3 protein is CASSLDRGSYAGYGYTF. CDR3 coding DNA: TGTGCCAGCAGCTTGGACAGGGGGTCGTACGCTGGCTATGGCTACACCTTC.

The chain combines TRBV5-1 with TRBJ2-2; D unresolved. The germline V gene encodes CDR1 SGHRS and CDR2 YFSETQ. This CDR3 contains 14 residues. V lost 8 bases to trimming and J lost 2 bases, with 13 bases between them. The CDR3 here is CASRLTLNTGELFF. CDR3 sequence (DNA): TGCGCCAGTAGGTTAACCCTCAACACCGGGGAGCTGTTTTTT.